This TCR beta chain is from a study of T cell responses to AZD1222 COVID-19 vaccine (dated by TCRdb to about 2021). Regarding the complete study: A total of 233 trial participants underwent TCR sequencing, of whom 200 to 220 had received two doses of AZD1222 and 26 had received two doses of the MenACWY control vaccine. Enrollment into the trials was organized by age into subgroups of 18-55, 56-69 and 70-plus years, and those subgroups contained roughly 140, 27 and 60 TCR-sequenced participants, respectively. What the work shows at the level of the full study, not this receptor alone: The 56-69-year group was small, and its depth increase did not reach significance, likely because of low power. Reportedly, close to half of the unique spike-specific TCRs recognized epitopes lying outside the regions that are mutated in the B.1.351 and B.1.1.7 variants. The vaccine-associated CD4 TCRs covered the entire spike protein, and the dominant responses fell in regions 160-218 and 743-854. After two AZD1222 doses, spike-specific TCR breadth and depth were significantly higher than at day 0 and than in MenACWY recipients. Conclusions about previously exposed vaccinees are limited, since just 6 or 7 AZD1222 recipients were seropositive for SARS-CoV-2 at baseline. Because no samples from the day 14 peak response were available, repertoires could be characterized only after the peak T cell response. Participants were mostly white British and included more females than males, and it was suggested by the authors that clonal diversity may have been underestimated.

Inclusive of the bounding cysteine and phenylalanine, the CDR3 is 15 residues long. The read is trimmed to its CDR3 DNA, 45 bases read in frame from base 1. Per the germline V gene, SGHAT is the CDR1 and FQNNGV is the CDR2. The V end gives up 7 bases and the J end 1 base, leaving 9 bases in the junction not matched to a gene. Points on this clone: It lacks a known antigen. Base qualities are not recorded, but no much larger clone differs from it by a single base.

The CDR3 regions of human TCRbeta chains were subjected to immunosequencing. Under the source paper's analysis protocol: TCRs in the repertoires were matched against a reference library of SARS-CoV-2-specific TCRs that had been generated with the MIRA antigen-specificity platform. Breadth meant the fraction of unique TCRs that were SARS-CoV-2-associated, whereas depth meant the fraction of total T cells that were SARS-CoV-2-associated. Each spike-specific TCR was assigned to its reactive spike region and to a CD4 or CD8 class using the MIRA data. Log10-transformed breadth and depth values were compared by one-way ANOVA with Sidak's multiple comparisons tests. The table was pulled from immuneACCESS by TCRdb, which kept in-frame rearrangements only. Such tables lose some clones; where checked, under half of the loss comes from unresolved V genes, and the rest has no known cause. D and trimming come from the DNA, and the V and J calls and clone size come from that table. This sample gives 130,000 or so clones in total; 65% to 90% of them show up just once. The ten top clones hold approximately 8% of the sample.

The meaning of the sample's time point label: about 28 days (+/-7) after the second vaccine dose. What the treatment or condition label conveys for this sample: meningococcal conjugate vaccine given as trial control. Vaccinee samples were obtained from the UK trials COV001 and COV002, which included a single-blind randomized controlled phase 2/3 trial of AZD1222 (ChAdOx1 nCoV-19) in healthy adults. For TCRbeta chain sequencing, PBMC samples were collected from trial participants at day 0 and at day 28 after the second dose. The chain uses TRBV11-2 and TRBJ2-7, with 8 middle bases fitting TRBD2. This sample comprised peripheral blood, obtained 28 days after the second dose of the MenACWY control vaccine. This TCR was sampled from an adult who received the MenACWY meningococcal vaccine as a control. The encoded CDR3 is CASTTGLAGSYEQYF. The bases are TGTGCCAGCACTACTGGGCTAGCGGGTTCCTACGAGCAGTACTTC.